This is a list of T cell receptor beta chains from one sample in a study of PD-1 blockade in classical Hodgkin lymphoma. Libraries were prepared by immunoSEQ multiplex PCR; TCRdb keeps only in-frame clonotypes and omits some of them. The sample has tens of thousands of clones, roughly 92% seen once; the top ten hold roughly 2.7%. The source material was peripheral blood mononuclear cells (PBMCs). The receptors derive from a human donor with classical Hodgkin lymphoma. CDR3s include the opening cysteine and the closing phenylalanine or tryptophan. Each record gives: J gene, clone size, V gene, D gene, CDR3 DNA, CDR3 protein. The D gene is left open where the match is weak. The size entry is marked missing in some rows and otherwise reads once, few, many or a size class.

j_gene: TRBJ2-1
abundance: .
v_gene: TRBV12-5
d_gene: TRBD1
CDR3nt: TGTGCTAGTGGTTTGGTACTAGGACAGGGGATCAATGAGCAGTTCTTC
CDR3aa: CASGLVLGQGINEQFF

j_gene: TRBJ2-1
abundance: .
v_gene: TRBV2
d_gene: .
CDR3nt: TGTGCCAAAAACCTGGGGGGAGAGATGGTACGGGAGCAGTTCTTC
CDR3aa: CAKNLGGEMVREQFF

j_gene: TRBJ2-1
abundance: .
v_gene: TRBV11-2
d_gene: .
CDR3nt: TGTGCCAGCAGCGAGCTAGGAATGGGGTACAATGAGCAGTTCTTC
CDR3aa: CASSELGMGYNEQFF

j_gene: TRBJ1-5
abundance: .
v_gene: TRBV30
d_gene: .
CDR3nt: TGTGCCTGGAGTGGGGACGGAAACAATCAGCCCCAGCATTTT
CDR3aa: CAWSGDGNNQPQHF

j_gene: TRBJ2-1
abundance: .
v_gene: TRBV14
d_gene: TRBD2
CDR3nt: TGTGCCAGCAGCCACATACCGGGACTAGCGGGAGGCTCATACAATGAGCAGTTCTTC
CDR3aa: CASSHIPGLAGGSYNEQFF

j_gene: TRBJ1-1
abundance: .
v_gene: TRBV20-1
d_gene: .
CDR3nt: TGCAGTGCTAGTTTGGGGAGGGAAGCTTTCTTT
CDR3aa: CSASLGREAFF

j_gene: TRBJ1-5
abundance: .
v_gene: TRBV12-5
d_gene: .
CDR3nt: TGTGCTAGTGGTTTGGTCGTCCTATCCGCCAGTAGCAATCAGCCCCAGCATTTT
CDR3aa: CASGLVVLSASSNQPQHF

j_gene: TRBJ2-3
abundance: .
v_gene: TRBV15
d_gene: TRBD1
CDR3nt: TGTGCCACCAGCGGCGGGGGACAGGGGCCCGTAGATACGCAGTATTTT
CDR3aa: CATSGGGQGPVDTQYF

j_gene: TRBJ1-4
abundance: .
v_gene: TRBV4-2
d_gene: .
CDR3nt: TGTGCCAGCAGCCAAGTAGATCGAGAGGTTGAAAAACTGTTTTTT
CDR3aa: CASSQVDREVEKLFF

j_gene: TRBJ2-5
abundance: .
v_gene: TRBV11-1
d_gene: .
CDR3nt: TGTGCCAGCAGCCGGGACCGCTTGCGAGAGACCCAGTACTTC
CDR3aa: CASSRDRLRETQYF

j_gene: TRBJ2-7
abundance: .
v_gene: TRBV9
d_gene: TRBD2
CDR3nt: TGTGCCAGCAGCGTAGATGCTAGCGGGAGTTACGAGCAGTACTTC
CDR3aa: CASSVDASGSYEQYF

j_gene: TRBJ2-7
abundance: .
v_gene: TRBV6-6
d_gene: TRBD1
CDR3nt: TGTGCCAGCAGTGGGGACAGGGGGCCCGAGCAGTACTTC
CDR3aa: CASSGDRGPEQYF

j_gene: TRBJ2-1
abundance: once
v_gene: TRBV6-1
d_gene: TRBD2
CDR3nt: TGTGCCAGCATTAGGGGACTAGCTGGCGAGCAGTTCTTC
CDR3aa: CASIRGLAGEQFF

j_gene: TRBJ2-1
abundance: once
v_gene: TRBV30
d_gene: TRBD2
CDR3nt: TGTGCCTGGAGCGGACTAGCGGGGCGAACCTACAATGAGCAGTTCTTC
CDR3aa: CAWSGLAGRTYNEQFF

j_gene: TRBJ1-2
abundance: .
v_gene: TRBV11-2
d_gene: .
CDR3nt: TGTGCCAGCAGCCCCTTTGGGAACTATGGCTACACCTTC
CDR3aa: CASSPFGNYGYTF

j_gene: TRBJ2-1
abundance: .
v_gene: TRBV12-5
d_gene: TRBD1
CDR3nt: TGTGCTAGTGGTTTGGTATTGAGGGGGCGCGGCAATGAGCAGTTCTTC
CDR3aa: CASGLVLRGRGNEQFF

j_gene: TRBJ2-2
abundance: .
v_gene: TRBV2
d_gene: TRBD2
CDR3nt: TGTGCCAGCAGTGCAAGCGGGGGGCACACCGGGGAGCTGTTTTTT
CDR3aa: CASSASGGHTGELFF

j_gene: TRBJ2-7
abundance: .
v_gene: TRBV7-6
d_gene: TRBD1
CDR3nt: TGTGCCAGCAGCTTAGACGGGACAGGGAGACGGCAGTACTTC
CDR3aa: CASSLDGTGRRQYF

j_gene: TRBJ1-6
abundance: .
v_gene: TRBV19
d_gene: .
CDR3nt: TGTGCCAGTAAAGGGACGGGTTATAATTCACCCCTCCACTTT
CDR3aa: CASKGTGYNSPLHF

j_gene: TRBJ1-2
abundance: .
v_gene: TRBV6-6
d_gene: TRBD1
CDR3nt: TGTGCCAGCAGTGCCGACAGGGGCTATGGCTACACCTTC
CDR3aa: CASSADRGYGYTF

j_gene: TRBJ1-1
abundance: .
v_gene: TRBV29-1
d_gene: .
CDR3nt: TGCAGCGTTGACCGGCGGGGGCTGGACACTGAAGCTTTCTTT
CDR3aa: CSVDRRGLDTEAFF

j_gene: TRBJ1-5
abundance: .
v_gene: TRBV28
d_gene: .
CDR3nt: TGTGCCAGCACCTCAGACAGTGGTCAGCCCCAGCATTTT
CDR3aa: CASTSDSGQPQHF

j_gene: TRBJ1-6
abundance: .
v_gene: TRBV7-6
d_gene: TRBD1
CDR3nt: TGTGCCAGCAGCTTTGGGACAGGCGGCAATTCACCCCTCCACTTT
CDR3aa: CASSFGTGGNSPLHF

j_gene: TRBJ2-5
abundance: .
v_gene: TRBV19
d_gene: .
CDR3nt: TGTGCCAGTAGTATCCGAGAGACCCAGTACTTC
CDR3aa: CASSIRETQYF

j_gene: TRBJ2-4
abundance: .
v_gene: TRBV7-2
d_gene: TRBD2
CDR3nt: TGTGCCAGCAGCTTAGGAGGAGCGGGGATACTAGCCAAAAACATTCAGTACTTC
CDR3aa: CASSLGGAGILAKNIQYF

j_gene: TRBJ1-5
abundance: .
v_gene: TRBV2
d_gene: TRBD1
CDR3nt: TGTGCCAGCAAGGGACAGCGCAATCAGCCCCAGCATTTT
CDR3aa: CASKGQRNQPQHF

j_gene: TRBJ2-7
abundance: .
v_gene: TRBV30
d_gene: .
CDR3nt: TGTGCCTGGAGTTCAGGCTCCTACGAGCAGTACTTC
CDR3aa: CAWSSGSYEQYF

j_gene: TRBJ1-2
abundance: .
v_gene: TRBV20-1
d_gene: TRBD1
CDR3nt: TGCAGTGCTAGGACAGGGGGGGGCTACACCTTC
CDR3aa: CSARTGGGYTF

j_gene: TRBJ1-2
abundance: .
v_gene: TRBV19
d_gene: .
CDR3nt: TGTGCCAGTAGTATATCGGCTAACTATGGCTACACCTTC
CDR3aa: CASSISANYGYTF

j_gene: TRBJ1-1
abundance: .
v_gene: TRBV2
d_gene: .
CDR3nt: TGTGCCAGCAGTGGGGCAGGGAACACTGAAGCTTTCTTT
CDR3aa: CASSGAGNTEAFF

j_gene: TRBJ2-7
abundance: .
v_gene: TRBV21-1
d_gene: .
CDR3nt: TGTGCCAGCAGCAAAGGGACAAGATGGAACGAGCAGTACTTC
CDR3aa: CASSKGTRWNEQYF

j_gene: TRBJ2-7
abundance: .
v_gene: TRBV4-1
d_gene: .
CDR3nt: TGCGCCAGCAGCCGTTTACAGGGTACCTACGAGCAGTACTTC
CDR3aa: CASSRLQGTYEQYF

j_gene: TRBJ1-5
abundance: .
v_gene: TRBV28
d_gene: TRBD1
CDR3nt: TGTGCCAGCAGGTCACGGACAGGGATTAATCAGCCCCAGCATTTT
CDR3aa: CASRSRTGINQPQHF